The rows below give T cell receptor beta chains drawn from one sample of a study of graft-versus-host responses after intestinal transplantation. Which antigens these TCRs recognize remains unknown. Clones were sequenced by immunoSEQ multiplex PCR, and TCRdb holds only the in-frame ones, with some missing. The table records more than 65,000 clones, 92% of them present only once. The sample consisted of unstimulated CD8+ T cells sorted from spleen or lymph node cells, taken before transplant. Receptors originate from a human donor who was the organ donor for an intestinal transplant. The CDR3 runs from the conserved cysteine through the conserved F or W. The D gene is left open where the match is weak. Rows give clone size only sometimes, using once, few, many, or a class for an expanded clone.

j_gene	v_gene	d_gene	abundance	CDR3aa	CDR3nt
TRBJ2-2	TRBV4-1	TRBD2	NA	CASSLRTSGGSGELFF	TGCGCCAGCAGCCTTAGGACTAGCGGGGGGTCCGGGGAGCTGTTTTTT
TRBJ1-5	TRBV19	NA	NA	CASSIAGGNQPQHF	TGTGCCAGTAGTATAGCGGGGGGAAATCAGCCCCAGCATTTT
TRBJ2-7	TRBV4-1	NA	NA	CASSQDQDSYEQYF	TGCGCCAGCAGCCAAGATCAGGACTCCTACGAGCAGTACTTC
TRBJ1-1	TRBV5-4	TRBD1	NA	CASSLRRGILNTEAFF	TGTGCCAGCAGCTTGCGCAGGGGGATTTTGAACACTGAAGCTTTCTTT
TRBJ1-6	TRBV6-5	TRBD1	NA	CASSLGTENSPLHF	TGTGCCAGCAGTTTGGGGACAGAGAATTCACCCCTCCACTTT
TRBJ1-1	TRBV19	NA	NA	CASSIGRNTEAFF	TGTGCCAGTAGTATAGGGAGGAACACCGAAGCTTTCTTT
TRBJ1-1	TRBV27	NA	NA	CASTPFGRYTEAFF	TGTGCCAGCACCCCGTTCGGGAGGTACACTGAAGCTTTCTTT
TRBJ1-2	TRBV27	NA	NA	CASSVGAYYGYTF	TGTGCCAGCAGTGTAGGGGCCTACTATGGCTACACCTTC
TRBJ2-7	TRBV27	NA	NA	CASSFDGGRSYEQYF	TGTGCCAGCAGTTTCGACGGGGGGCGTTCCTACGAGCAGTACTTC
TRBJ2-1	TRBV18	TRBD1	few	CASSPTGGGEQFF	TGTGCCAGCTCCCCTACAGGGGGCGGTGAGCAGTTCTTC
TRBJ2-3	TRBV5-6	NA	NA	CASSIRTTYSTDTQYF	TGTGCCAGCAGCATCCGGACAACATATAGCACAGATACGCAGTATTTT
TRBJ1-5	TRBV27	TRBD1	NA	CASGTSGTGAHLNQPQHF	TGTGCCAGCGGGACTTCCGGGACAGGGGCGCACCTCAATCAGCCCCAGCATTTT
TRBJ2-1	TRBV7-9	TRBD1	NA	CASTTGGRYNEQFF	TGTGCCAGCACGACAGGGGGCCGGTACAATGAGCAGTTCTTC
TRBJ1-5	TRBV28	NA	few	CASREGNQPQHF	TGTGCCAGCAGGGAGGGCAATCAGCCCCAGCATTTT
TRBJ2-7	TRBV4-1	TRBD1	once	CASSQARTGEGEQYF	TGCGCCAGCAGCCAAGCCCGGACAGGGGAAGGCGAGCAGTACTTC
TRBJ1-3	TRBV9	TRBD1	NA	CASSVSGQVTLGNTIYF	TGTGCCAGCAGCGTCTCGGGACAGGTGACGTTAGGAAACACCATATATTTT
TRBJ2-1	TRBV14	TRBD2	NA	CASSQSGGASYNEQFF	TGTGCCAGCAGCCAGAGCGGGGGGGCCTCCTACAATGAGCAGTTCTTC
TRBJ2-7	TRBV5-6	NA	NA	CASSSGTASSYEQYF	TGTGCCAGCAGCTCCGGGACTGCTAGCTCCTACGAGCAGTACTTC
TRBJ2-5	TRBV11-3	NA	once	CASSLAGETQYF	TGTGCCAGCAGCTTAGCTGGCGAGACCCAGTACTTC
TRBJ2-1	TRBV25-1	TRBD2	NA	CASTQGGGLNEQFF	TGTGCCAGCACTCAGGGCGGGGGACTGAATGAGCAGTTCTTC
TRBJ2-3	TRBV5-6	TRBD2	NA	CASSFPSGGASTDTQYF	TGTGCCAGCAGCTTCCCAAGCGGGGGGGCAAGCACAGATACGCAGTATTTT
TRBJ2-7	TRBV19	TRBD1	NA	CASSRTGTAYEQYF	TGTGCCAGTAGCCGGACAGGGACCGCCTACGAGCAGTACTTC
TRBJ2-5	TRBV27	NA	NA	CASSLQVQETQYF	TGTGCCAGCAGTCTACAGGTCCAAGAGACCCAGTACTTC
TRBJ2-7	TRBV9	TRBD2	NA	CASSVGGGGAYEQYF	TGTGCCAGCAGCGTAGGTGGCGGGGGGGCTTACGAGCAGTACTTC
TRBJ2-3	TRBV7-9	NA	NA	CASSLFRSTDTQYF	TGTGCCAGCAGCTTATTCCGTAGCACAGATACGCAGTATTTT
TRBJ2-7	TRBV4-2	TRBD1	NA	CASSQIPRQGGPYEQYF	TGTGCCAGCAGCCAAATCCCCAGACAGGGGGGACCCTACGAGCAGTACTTC
TRBJ2-3	TRBV4-3	NA	once	CASSQVWGDNTQYF	TGCGCCAGCAGCCAAGTATGGGGAGATAATACGCAGTATTTT
TRBJ2-3	TRBV2	NA	NA	CASSEPGTDTQYF	TGTGCCAGCAGTGAACCAGGCACAGATACGCAGTATTTT
TRBJ2-2	TRBV11-2	NA	NA	CASSARGDTNTGELFF	TGTGCCAGCAGCGCCCGGGGGGACACAAACACCGGGGAGCTGTTTTTT
TRBJ2-5	TRBV6-5	NA	once	CASSYSGGLETQYF	TGTGCCAGCAGTTACTCGGGGGGGCTAGAGACCCAGTACTTC
TRBJ2-1	TRBV7-3	TRBD2	NA	CASSVSGAEQFF	TGTGCCAGCAGCGTTAGCGGGGCGGAGCAGTTCTTC
TRBJ2-1	TRBV28	NA	NA	CASSSSRDYNEQFF	TGTGCCAGCAGTTCCTCCCGGGACTACAATGAGCAGTTCTTC
TRBJ2-7	TRBV13	NA	NA	CASSFGTDYYEQYF	TGTGCCAGCAGCTTCGGGACTGACTACTACGAGCAGTACTTC
TRBJ2-1	TRBV19	TRBD2	NA	CASSILSGGHNEQFF	TGTGCCAGTAGTATTTTATCGGGGGGGCACAATGAGCAGTTCTTC
TRBJ1-5	TRBV6-1	NA	once	CASMVRTANQPQHF	TGTGCCAGCATGGTCCGAACAGCAAATCAGCCCCAGCATTTT
TRBJ1-1	TRBV4-1	TRBD1	NA	CASSQGTGREAFF	TGCGCCAGCAGCCAAGGGACAGGGCGAGAAGCTTTCTTT
TRBJ2-1	TRBV5-6	TRBD2	NA	CASSPGGGGGYNEQFF	TGTGCCAGCAGCCCGGGCGGGGGCGGGGGGTACAATGAGCAGTTCTTC
TRBJ2-7	TRBV30	NA	NA	CACEGYHEQYF	TGTGCCTGCGAGGGCTACCACGAGCAGTACTTC
TRBJ2-2	TRBV25-1	TRBD2	NA	CASSDTSGGSNTGELFF	TGTGCCAGCAGTGATACTAGCGGGGGCTCGAACACCGGGGAGCTGTTTTTT
TRBJ2-7	TRBV19	TRBD2	NA	CASSMGTSDEQYF	TGTGCCAGTAGTATGGGGACTAGCGACGAGCAGTACTTC
TRBJ2-1	TRBV4-2	TRBD2	NA	CASSQGLAAYNEQFF	TGTGCCAGCAGCCAAGGACTAGCGGCCTACAATGAGCAGTTCTTC
TRBJ2-7	TRBV27	TRBD1	NA	CASSLSGTADYEQYF	TGTGCCAGCAGTCTTTCCGGGACAGCAGACTACGAGCAGTACTTC
TRBJ2-7	TRBV5-1	NA	once	CASSLTGPSSYEQYF	TGCGCCAGCAGCTTGACAGGACCCAGCTCCTACGAGCAGTACTTC
TRBJ1-1	TRBV28	TRBD1	NA	CASNDRGNTEAFF	TGTGCCAGCAACGACAGGGGGAACACTGAAGCTTTCTTT
TRBJ2-7	TRBV9	TRBD2	NA	CASSHDRSGGAYEQYF	TGTGCCAGCAGCCACGATCGGAGCGGGGGGGCCTACGAGCAGTACTTC
TRBJ1-5	TRBV19	NA	few	CASSAGGGNQPQHF	TGTGCCAGTAGCGCCGGGGGTGGCAATCAGCCCCAGCATTTT
TRBJ2-7	TRBV27	TRBD2	NA	CASSLRAGGAYEQYF	TGTGCCAGCAGTTTGAGGGCGGGGGGGGCCTACGAGCAGTACTTC
TRBJ1-1	TRBV7-2	NA	NA	CASSLVWLDSEAFF	TGTGCCAGCAGCTTAGTGTGGTTAGATTCTGAAGCTTTCTTT
TRBJ2-7	TRBV7-6	NA	once	CASSPYAGGSYVYEQYF	TGTGCCAGCAGCCCCTACGCTGGTGGTAGCTATGTCTACGAGCAGTACTTC
TRBJ1-5	TRBV19	NA	NA	CASSTSGFGPQHF	TGTGCCAGTAGTACTTCAGGGTTTGGGCCCCAGCATTTT
TRBJ1-2	TRBV20-1	NA	NA	CSARWREGYTF	TGCAGTGCTAGATGGAGGGAGGGCTACACCTTC
TRBJ2-7	TRBV4-3	TRBD1	NA	CASSQVRDSYYEQYF	TGCGCCAGCAGCCAAGTTCGGGACAGCTACTACGAGCAGTACTTC
TRBJ2-5	TRBV6-5	NA	once	CASSYSRSQETQYF	TGTGCCAGCAGTTACTCGAGATCTCAAGAGACCCAGTACTTC
TRBJ1-2	TRBV27	TRBD1	NA	CASSDAGTDGIGYTF	TGTGCCAGCAGCGACGCCGGGACAGATGGTATAGGCTACACCTTC
TRBJ2-7	TRBV27	TRBD2	NA	CASSPRGVQQYF	TGTGCCAGCAGTCCCCGGGGGGTCCAGCAGTACTTC
TRBJ2-7	TRBV27	NA	once	CASREGAGRSYEQYF	TGTGCCAGCAGGGAGGGGGCGGGTAGGTCCTACGAGCAGTACTTC
TRBJ2-7	TRBV4-1	NA	NA	CASSWGSGYEQYF	TGCGCCAGCAGCTGGGGTAGCGGCTACGAGCAGTACTTC
TRBJ2-1	TRBV10-2	NA	NA	CASMAESSYNEQFF	TGCGCCAGCATGGCGGAGAGCTCCTACAATGAGCAGTTCTTC
TRBJ2-3	TRBV5-5	NA	once	CASSLARATDTQYF	TGTGCCAGCAGCTTGGCCAGGGCCACAGATACGCAGTATTTT
TRBJ2-5	TRBV11-2	TRBD2	NA	CASSPGGVEGETQYF	TGTGCCAGCAGCCCCGGGGGGGTAGAGGGGGAGACCCAGTACTTC